This passage covers 32 T cell receptor beta chains from one sample sequenced in a study of blood T cell repertoires in COVID-19. Generated by immunoSEQ multiplex PCR, the TCRdb table keeps only in-frame clones and is missing some. Of about 75,000 clones listed, 65% to 90% are singletons. What was sequenced was peripheral blood. These receptors all come from an elderly man with COVID-19, enrolled during active disease.

This chain joins TRBV29-1 and TRBJ2-1, with 9 bases fitting TRBD1. CDR1 is SQVTM and CDR2 is ANQGSEA in the germline V gene. CDR3 length equals 13 residues. V shed 3 bases, J shed 7 bases, and the junction held 4 bases outside the gene matches. Here the CDR3 DNA reads TGCAGCGTTGACCGGGACAGGGTTAATGAGCAGTTCTTC. Translating it yields CSVDRDRVNEQFF.

The V and J genes are TRBV18 and TRBJ1-3; D gene uncertain. The CDR3 extends over 13 amino acids. Germline V gene lookup returns CDR1 KGHSH and CDR2 LQKENI. V shed 0 bases and J shed 10 bases, with 10 bases lying between them. CDR3 coding DNA: TGTGCCAGCTCACCACCATCGGGAGTTACCATATATTTT. Translating it yields CASSPPSGVTIYF.

The chain recombines TRBV4-3 with TRBJ1-2; 11 nucleotides line up with TRBD1. This CDR3 is 15 amino acids long. V was clipped by 4 bases and J by 5 bases; unmatched bases: 6. Germline V gene lookup returns CDR1 LGHNA and CDR2 YSLEER. CDR3 coding DNA: TGCGCCAGCAGCCTCCGGACAGGGGGCGCGTATGGCTACACCTTC. Encoded protein: CASSLRTGGAYGYTF.

The chain combines TRBV7-2 with TRBJ2-7, with 7 bases identical to TRBD1. Germline CDR1 SGHTA, CDR2 FQGNSA. The CDR3 is 14 amino acids. The V and J ends lost 5 bases and 6 bases, in that order; junction bases with no gene match: 10. CDR3: CASSQDRWRTEQYF. The CDR3 DNA reads as TGTGCCAGCAGCCAGGACAGGTGGAGGACCGAGCAGTACTTC.

CDR3 region: CASSSRTGGSNQPQHF. The CDR3 DNA is TGTGCCAGCTCATCCCGGACAGGGGGGAGCAATCAGCCCCAGCATTTT. V is TRBV18 and J is TRBJ1-5; TRBD1 matches 10 bases. The CDR3 covers 16 residues. V lost 5 bases, J lost 1 base, and 5 bases stayed unmatched. From germline, CDR1 is KGHSH and CDR2 LQKENI.

This clone was detected once. The chain links TRBV3-1 (or the pseudogene TRBV3-2) to TRBJ2-3; 8 bases align to TRBD1. The CDR3 has 15 amino acids. V lost 0 bases and J lost 1; bases outside the gene matches: 0. Germline CDR1 reads LGHDT; CDR2 reads YNNKEL (reference sequence). CDR3 residues: CASSQEGQGTDTQYF. The CDR3, as DNA: TGTGCCAGCAGCCAAGAGGGACAGGGCACAGATACGCAGTATTTT.

The V call is TRBV27, the J call TRBJ2-7; 7 positions agree with TRBD1. V gave up 6 bases and J gave up 0 bases; unmatched junction bases: 5. The CDR3 is made up of 14 amino acids. Germline values: CDR1 MNHEY, CDR2 SMNVEV (reference sequence). The CDR3 sequence: CASRVQGISYEQYF. The CDR3 DNA reads TGTGCCAGCAGGGTACAGGGGATCTCCTACGAGCAGTACTTC.

The CDR3 protein is CASSLRTANTEAFF. The CDR3 DNA sequence: TGTGCCAGCAGCTTGAGGACAGCGAACACTGAAGCTTTCTTT. The rearrangement joins TRBV7-2 to TRBJ1-1, with a possible D match to TRBD1 (6 bases). The V end was cut by 3 bases, the J end by 1 base, with 9 bases between. The CDR3 is made up of 14 amino acids. CDR1 SGHTA and CDR2 FQGNSA come from the germline V gene.

The chain employs TRBV2 and TRBJ2-3; 7 nucleotides align to TRBD1. The V gene end was trimmed by 4 bases and the J gene end by 5 bases; junction bases not matched to a gene: 15. CDR1 and CDR2 from the germline V gene are SNHLY and FYNNEI. CDR3 length equals 17 residues. The CDR3 sequence is CASSVVMGQSRIDTQYF. CDR3 nucleotide sequence: TGTGCCAGCAGTGTTGTAATGGGACAGTCTAGAATAGATACGCAGTATTTT.

The chain recombines TRBV7-2 with TRBJ1-5, with 7 bases identical to TRBD1. The junction had 8 bases not matched to a gene; V was cut back by 8 bases and J by 4 bases. The CDR3 is made up of 14 amino acids. The germline gives CDR1 SGHTA, CDR2 FQGNSA. CDR3 protein: CASAKGQKNQPQHF. DNA for the CDR3: TGTGCCAGCGCTAAGGGACAGAAAAATCAGCCCCAGCATTTT.

The genes are TRBV13 and TRBJ1-2; D not resolved. V lost 2 bases and J 3 bases, leaving 10 bases between the germline ends. This CDR3 is 14 amino acids long. The germline CDR1 and CDR2 sequences are PRHDT and FYEKMQ (reference sequence). CDR3 DNA: TGTGCCAGCAGCTTAACAGCTACTTACTATGGCTACACCTTC. Its translation is CASSLTATYYGYTF.

CDR3 coding DNA: TGTGCCAGCAGTGACCACGGGGGGGTTCGCACAGATACGCAGTATTTT. Translation gives CASSDHGGVRTDTQYF. The chain is built from TRBV6-4 and TRBJ2-3; 8 nucleotides align to TRBD2. Germline CDR1 MRHNA, CDR2 SNTAGT. After removal of 2 bases from V and 1 base from J, the junction contained 5 bases not matched to a gene. The CDR3 spans 16 residues.

J is TRBJ1-2 and V is TRBV28; TRBD1 matches 10 bases. The CDR3 extends over 15 amino acids. Germline V gene data show CDR1 as MDHEN and CDR2 as SYDVKM. V shed 4 bases and J 4 bases; nucleotides not matched to a gene: 6. CDR3 in DNA: TGTGCCAGCAGTTCCCCGGGACAGGGGTTCTATGGCTACACCTTC. Its protein product is CASSSPGQGFYGYTF.

This CDR3 is CASSSRASGSSYEQYF. The DNA for the CDR3 is TGTGCCAGCAGCTCTCGGGCTAGCGGTAGCTCCTACGAGCAGTACTTC. The chain couples TRBV5-4 to TRBJ2-7; 7 bases fit TRBD2. Germline lookup yields CDR1 SGHNT and CDR2 YYREEE (reference sequence). J was trimmed by 0 bases and V by 3 bases; bases with no gene match: 9. CDR3 length equals 16 residues. The full variable domain, rest sourced from reference TRBV5-4 and TRBJ2-7, is ETGVTQSPTHLIKTRGQQVTLRCSSQSGHNTVSWYQQALGQGPQFIFQYYREEENGRGNFPPRFSGLQFPNYSSELNVNALELDDSALYLCASSSRASGSSYEQYFGPGTRLTVT.

The chain employs TRBV6-2 or TRBV6-3 and TRBJ1-3; a possible D gene is TRBD1 (5 bases). Germline V gene sequence: CDR1 MNHEY, CDR2 SVGEGT. The CDR3 runs 15 residues. V lost 2 bases and J 0 bases, leaving 8 bases between the germline ends. Written as DNA, the CDR3 is TGTGCCAGCAGTTACCCCAGGGTCTCTGGAAACACCATATATTTT. Its translation: CASSYPRVSGNTIYF.

The chain has TRBV18 and TRBJ2-7, with D possibly being TRBD1 (5 bases). The CDR3 covers 14 residues. Germline-derived CDR1 and CDR2 are KGHSH and LQKENI. Trimming stripped 2 bases from V and 3 bases from J, with 11 bases between. CDR3 region: CASSPGASNYEQYF. DNA of the CDR3: TGTGCCAGCTCACCAGGGGCGTCGAACTACGAGCAGTACTTC.

This chain links TRBV2 with TRBJ2-1, with a weak D call TRBD2 (5 bases). This CDR3 comprises 15 residues. V lost 5 bases, J lost 5 bases, and 16 bases lay in between. Germline V gives CDR1 SNHLY, CDR2 FYNNEI. Here the CDR3 reads CASSSLPRGNNEQFF. CDR3 sequence (DNA): TGTGCCAGCAGTTCTCTTCCAAGAGGGAACAATGAGCAGTTCTTC.

This chain connects TRBV2 to TRBJ1-2, with TRBD1 as a possible D gene (6 bases). The CDR3 sequence is 14 residues long. Between the trimmed V and J ends, which lost 4 bases and 4 bases, there was a span of 13 bases. Germline CDR1 reads SNHLY; CDR2 reads FYNNEI. This CDR3 reads CASSVAGAGYGYTF. CDR3 nucleotide sequence: TGTGCCAGCAGTGTAGCGGGGGCGGGCTATGGCTACACCTTC.

V and J are TRBV5-6 and TRBJ1-2; weak D call: TRBD1 (6 bases). This CDR3 has 13 amino acids. Germline CDR1 is SGHDT and CDR2 is YYEEEE. With 3 bases removed from V and 4 bases from J, the gap between germline ends came to 10 bases. The DNA for the CDR3 is TGTGCCAGCAGCTCGACAGGATTCTATGGCTACACCTTC. This encodes CASSSTGFYGYTF.

V and J are TRBV6-1 and TRBJ2-3; D is possibly TRBD2 (6 bases). Per the germline V gene, CDR1 is MNHNS and CDR2 is SASEGT. The length of the CDR3 is 13 residues. The V gene lost 1 base and the J gene lost 7 bases, with 9 bases spanning the gap. CDR3 DNA: TGTGCCAGCAGTGAAGGGAGGGGATATACGCAGTATTTT. Translating gives CASSEGRGYTQYF.

This clone was seen only once. This rearrangement joins TRBV24-1 to TRBJ2-3, with D possibly TRBD2 on 5 matching bases. The CDR3 consists of 11 residues. Germline V gene sequence: CDR1 KGHDR, CDR2 SFDVKD. With 9 bases removed from V and 6 bases from J, the gap between germline ends came to 9 bases. CDR3 protein: CATRSGDTQYF. DNA for the CDR3: TGTGCCACCCGGTCGGGGGATACGCAGTATTTT.

This chain joins TRBV11-2 and TRBJ2-1, with D unclear. Trimming removed 6 bases from V and 4 bases from J, with 13 bases in between. This CDR3 has 14 residues. CDR1 is SGHAT, CDR2 FQNNGV, per germline. CDR3 protein: CASRPNPGYNEQFF. CDR3 coding DNA: TGTGCCAGCAGGCCAAATCCGGGTTACAATGAGCAGTTCTTC.

V usage is TRBV5-1 and J usage is TRBJ1-2, with TRBD1 identical over 7 bases. With V trimmed by 4 bases and J by 5 bases, 11 bases remained unmatched. Germline CDR1 SGHRS, CDR2 YFSETQ. This CDR3 region has 15 residues. The CDR3 region is CASSLGPRQGYGYTF. Here the CDR3 DNA reads TGCGCCAGCAGCCTTGGGCCGAGACAGGGTTATGGCTACACCTTC.

The chain is built from TRBV5-1 and TRBJ1-6, with 9 nucleotides matching TRBD1. V was pared by 0 bases and J by 5 bases, with 3 bases of the junction left unmatched. Germline V gene lookup returns CDR1 SGHRS and CDR2 YFSETQ. This CDR3 region has 16 residues. CDR3: CASSLEGTGHNSPLHF. The CDR3 DNA follows: TGCGCCAGCAGCTTGGAGGGGACAGGGCATAATTCACCCCTCCACTTT.

The chain couples TRBV9 to TRBJ1-1; possibly TRBD1 for D (6 bases). The V gene lost 4 bases and the J gene lost 1 base, with 17 bases spanning the gap. The CDR3 is made up of 16 amino acids. Germline CDR1 and CDR2: SGDLS and YYNGEE. The CDR3, as DNA: TGTGCCAGCAGCCCCCGACAGGACCCATCGAACACTGAAGCTTTCTTT. The encoded protein is CASSPRQDPSNTEAFF.

The rearrangement links TRBV19 to TRBJ1-1; 8 bases are shared with TRBD1. This CDR3 is built from 13 residues. Looked up from germline, CDR1 is LNHDA and CDR2 is SQIVND (reference sequence). J lost 3 bases, V lost 4 bases, and 1 base had no gene match. CDR3 coding DNA: TGTGCCAGTAGTAAGACAGGGGACACTGAAGCTTTCTTT. This encodes CASSKTGDTEAFF.

The table lists this clone with a count of one. The chain combines TRBV5-4 with TRBJ1-1; D may be TRBD1 (6 bases). V was shortened by 4 bases and J by 2 bases, with 18 bases between the two germline ends. This CDR3 is built from 16 residues. Germline loops: CDR1 SGHNT, CDR2 YYREEE (reference sequence). CDR3 bases: TGTGCCAGCAGCCCCGGGACACATACGAGAAACACTGAAGCTTTCTTT. Translation gives CASSPGTHTRNTEAFF.

This sequence joins TRBV28 and TRBJ1-4, with a tentative D call TRBD1 (5 bases). The germline CDR1 and CDR2 sequences are MDHEN and SYDVKM. V was clipped by 7 bases and J by 8 bases, with 20 bases between them. This CDR3 region has 15 residues. The CDR3 loop reads CASIPRRGSWEKLFF. CDR3 nucleotides: TGTGCCAGCATCCCGAGGAGGGGATCATGGGAAAAACTGTTTTTT.

This rearrangement joins TRBV28 to TRBJ1-1; D uncertain. This CDR3 contains 15 residues. In germline, CDR1 is MDHEN, CDR2 SYDVKM. V was trimmed by 1 base and J by 3 bases, leaving 12 bases between them. CDR3 protein: CASSLFLGGHTEAFF. The CDR3 DNA reads TGTGCCAGCAGTTTATTTCTGGGTGGGCACACTGAAGCTTTCTTT.

The chain employs TRBV15 and TRBJ2-7; TRBD1 agrees at 7 bases. Germline V lookup: CDR1 LNHNV, CDR2 YYDKDF (reference sequence). J gave up 4 bases and V 0 bases, and 12 bases lay outside the gene matches. The CDR3 totals 17 residues. The DNA of the CDR3 is TGTGCCACCAGCAGAGATTGGGTTAGGGGACAGAAATACGAGCAGTACTTC. Translating gives CATSRDWVRGQKYEQYF.

V gene TRBV5-1 combines with J gene TRBJ1-2; 9 bases fit TRBD1. V shed 4 bases and J 8 bases; nucleotides not matched to a gene: 9. The CDR3 is 14 amino acids. Germline-derived CDR1 and CDR2 are SGHRS and YFSETQ. This CDR3 reads CASSTRQGGGGYTF. The CDR3 DNA follows: TGCGCCAGCAGCACTAGACAGGGGGGCGGAGGCTACACCTTC.

The chain combines TRBV5-4 with TRBJ1-1; D remains ambiguous. V gave up 2 bases and J gave up 3 bases, with 20 bases separating them. This CDR3 comprises 17 residues. The germline V gene encodes CDR1 SGHNT and CDR2 YYREEE (reference sequence). CDR3 sequence (DNA): TGTGCCAGCAGCTTCTCGGGAGGGCCAAGGTCGGACACTGAAGCTTTCTTT. It is translated as CASSFSGGPRSDTEAFF.